A single sample gave rise to the 10 T cell receptor beta chains below, sequenced in a study of CD8+ T cells in alopecia areata. After isolation, RNA underwent reverse transcription to generate cDNA as the sequencing template. Data came from immunoSEQ multiplex PCR; TCRdb stores just in-frame clones and leaves some out. The sample holds about 140,000 clones; under 60% are singletons and the top ten take under 7.5%. This specimen was CD4+ T cells sorted from blood, taken at week 0. Every receptor here comes from a human donor with alopecia areata.

The rearrangement uses TRBV7-8 and TRBJ2-7; TRBD2 matches at 10 bases. Germline V lookup: CDR1 SGHVS, CDR2 FQNEAQ. With V trimmed by 1 base and J by 6 bases, 3 bases remained unmatched. The CDR3 is 14 amino acids. The CDR3 region is CASSLELAGIEQYF. The CDR3 DNA sequence: TGTGCCAGCAGCTTAGAACTAGCGGGGATCGAGCAGTACTTC.

This sequence joins TRBV5-1 and TRBJ1-2; 7 nucleotides agree with TRBD1. Germline loops: CDR1 SGHRS, CDR2 YFSETQ. CDR3 length equals 13 residues. With V trimmed by 4 bases and J by 4 bases, 4 bases remained unmatched. CDR3 in amino acids: CASSAGQLYGYTF. The CDR3 nucleotides are TGCGCCAGCAGCGCGGGACAGCTCTATGGCTACACCTTC.

The rearrangement uses TRBV30 and TRBJ2-1, with unresolved D. Trimming left V 4 bases short and J 0 bases short, with 7 bases between. The CDR3 is 13 residues long. Germline values: CDR1 GTSNPN, CDR2 SVGIG (reference sequence). In DNA, the CDR3 is TGTGCCTGGACTACCCGCTCCTACAATGAGCAGTTCTTC. This sequence encodes CAWTTRSYNEQFF.

V gene TRBV28 combines with J gene TRBJ2-1; 8 bases line up with TRBD1. V dropped 2 bases and J dropped 9; count of bases not matched to a gene: 6. Germline assignment: CDR1 MDHEN and CDR2 SYDVKM. The CDR3 consists of 14 residues. The CDR3 region is CASSLGAGGSEQFF. In DNA form, the CDR3 reads TGTGCCAGCAGTTTAGGGGCAGGGGGCAGTGAGCAGTTCTTC.

This chain joins TRBV5-6 and TRBJ2-3; the D is unclear. Germline loops: CDR1 SGHDT, CDR2 YYEEEE. Trimming pared 4 bases from V and 7 bases from J, leaving 13 bases between. This CDR3 contains 13 residues. CDR3 bases: TGTGCCAGCAGCCTACGGGCCATCAATACGCAGTATTTT. Its translation: CASSLRAINTQYF.

The chain recombines TRBV30 with TRBJ1-5, with D unclear. Per the germline V gene, CDR1 is GTSNPN and CDR2 is SVGIG (reference sequence). Between the trimmed V and J ends, which lost 0 bases and 1 base, there was a span of 10 bases. This CDR3 is built from 15 residues. The CDR3 is CAWSVGGNSNQPQHF. As DNA, the CDR3 is TGTGCCTGGAGTGTTGGAGGGAACAGCAATCAGCCCCAGCATTTT.

The genes are TRBV30 and TRBJ2-1; TRBD2 aligns across 11 bases. The CDR3 is 15 amino acids. Germline loops: CDR1 GTSNPN, CDR2 SVGIG (reference sequence). V lost 5 bases and J lost 6; bases outside the gene matches: 9. The CDR3, as DNA: TGTGCCTGGGCCCCCGGGACTAGCGGCCTCAATGAGCAGTTCTTC. The encoded protein is CAWAPGTSGLNEQFF.

The chain is built from TRBV25-1 and TRBJ2-2, with D perhaps TRBD1 or TRBD2 (5 bases each). The CDR3 spans 12 residues. The germline V and J ends were trimmed by 8 bases and 6 bases, with 10 bases remaining between them. Germline V gene data show CDR1 as MGHDK and CDR2 as SYGVNS. The CDR3 reads CASGGDPGELFF. CDR3 in DNA: TGTGCCAGCGGTGGGGACCCCGGGGAGCTGTTTTTT.

The gene calls are TRBV19 and TRBJ2-5; D perhaps matches TRBD1 (6 bases). This CDR3 is built from 13 residues. Germline V gene sequence: CDR1 LNHDA, CDR2 SQIVND (reference sequence). V gave up 5 bases and J gave up 0 bases, with 7 bases separating them. CDR3 in DNA: TGTGCCAGTAGTGGGACATACCAAGAGACCCAGTACTTC. It translates to CASSGTYQETQYF. Full variable domain (outside the CDR3, taken from reference TRBV19 and TRBJ2-5): DGGITQSPKYLFRKEGQNVTLSCEQNLNHDAMYWYRQDPGQGLRLIYYSQIVNDFQKGDIAEGYSVSREKKESFPLTVTSAQKNPTAFYLCASSGTYQETQYFGPGTRLLVL.

The V gene is TRBV20-1, the J gene TRBJ1-2; D unclear. V was cut by 6 bases and J by 3 bases, with 8 bases left in between. Germline assignment: CDR1 DFQATT and CDR2 SNEGSKA (reference sequence). The CDR3 totals 11 residues. For the CDR3, the DNA is TGCAGTGCCGGATGGGACTATGGCTACACCTTC. It codes for CSAGWDYGYTF.